The clone carrying this TCR beta chain was observed many times. The antigen is not known. The data stem from a study of regulatory T cells in long-lasting Graves disease. Regarding the study as a whole: Under persistent disease, TRBV28, TRBJ1-2 and TRBJ2-5 were used preferentially. In persistent patients, shared public clonotypes (more than 2,500) outnumbered those in new patients (about 1,000).

The germline V gene encodes CDR1 PRHDT and CDR2 FYEKMQ (reference sequence). V was cut by 3 bases and J by 5 bases, with 13 bases left in between. The CDR3 is made up of 15 amino acids. The time point denotes: persistent/refractory GD, antithyroid drugs over 5 years with positive TRAb. RNA extracted from PBMCs served as the sequencing template. The authors drew approximately 9 milliliters of peripheral blood into EDTA tubes. Arm-PCR of CDR3 regions and iRepertoire HTBI primers were the basis on which TCR beta libraries were built. Each CDR3 protein is one row after TCRdb ran MiXCR on the multiplex PCR reads. The data contain roughly 300,000 distinct CDR3 sequences, less than 20% of them seen just once; the ten biggest clones take up less than 35%.

The genes are TRBV13 and TRBJ1-4; possibly TRBD1 for D (6 bases). This sample comprised peripheral blood mononuclear cells (PBMCs), obtained when the disease was refractory, from a patient treated with antithyroid drugs. The sequence came from a female donor with Graves disease. In DNA form, the CDR3 reads TGTGCCAGCAGCTTTTCGTCTACAGGGAATGAAAAACTGTTTTTT. The encoded protein is CASSFSSTGNEKLFF.